This TCR beta chain derives from a study of T cell responses to AZD1222 COVID-19 vaccine. Broader study findings: Just five to seven people given AZD1222 tested seropositive at baseline.

Measured with immunoSEQ multiplex PCR; TCRdb has only the in-frame clones, and not every one. The sample has 84,000 or so clones; nearly 90% are singletons. The germline gives CDR1 SGHDN, CDR2 FVKESK. V gave up 0 bases and J gave up 4 bases; unmatched junction bases: 8. The CDR3 runs to 17 residues. Comments on this clone: The antigen is undetermined.

This receptor was identified in an adult in good health. V usage is TRBV14 and J usage is TRBJ2-2; 7 bases fit TRBD2. The specimen was peripheral blood, collected on day 0 of AZD1222 vaccination. This chain's CDR3 is CASSQDGSGTATGELFF. CDR3 in DNA: TGTGCCAGCAGCCAAGATGGGAGCGGGACTGCCACCGGGGAGCTGTTTTTT.